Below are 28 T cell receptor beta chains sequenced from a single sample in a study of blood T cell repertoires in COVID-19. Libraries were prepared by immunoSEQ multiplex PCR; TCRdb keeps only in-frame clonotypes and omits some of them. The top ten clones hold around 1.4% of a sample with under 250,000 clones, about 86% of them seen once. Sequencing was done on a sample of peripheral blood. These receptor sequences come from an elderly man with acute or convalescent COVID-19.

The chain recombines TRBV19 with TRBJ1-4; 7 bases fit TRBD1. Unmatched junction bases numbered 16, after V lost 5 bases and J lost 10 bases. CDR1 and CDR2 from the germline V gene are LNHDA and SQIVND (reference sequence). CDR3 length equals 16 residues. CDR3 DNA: TGTGCCAGTAGTTCCCGGGACAGCGGACCAGGACGAAAACTGTTTTTT. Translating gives CASSSRDSGPGRKLFF.

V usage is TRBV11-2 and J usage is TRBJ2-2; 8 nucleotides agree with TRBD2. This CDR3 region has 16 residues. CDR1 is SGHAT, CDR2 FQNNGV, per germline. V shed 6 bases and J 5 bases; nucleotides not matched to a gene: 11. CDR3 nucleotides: TGTGCCAGCAGTCCCCGCGCGGGGGGAGTAACCGGGGAGCTGTTTTTT. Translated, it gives CASSPRAGGVTGELFF.

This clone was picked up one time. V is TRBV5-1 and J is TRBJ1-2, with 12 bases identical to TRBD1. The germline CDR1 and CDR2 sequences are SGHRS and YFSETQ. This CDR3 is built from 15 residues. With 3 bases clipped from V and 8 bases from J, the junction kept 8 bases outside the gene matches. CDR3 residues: CASSSGDRGHVGYTF. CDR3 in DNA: TGCGCCAGCAGCTCGGGGGACAGGGGGCACGTAGGCTACACCTTC.

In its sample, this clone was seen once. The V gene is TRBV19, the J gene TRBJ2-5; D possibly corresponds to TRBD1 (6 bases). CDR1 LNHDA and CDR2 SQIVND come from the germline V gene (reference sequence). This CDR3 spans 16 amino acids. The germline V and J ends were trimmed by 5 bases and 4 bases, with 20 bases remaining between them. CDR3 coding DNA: TGTGCCAGTAGTCCCGCCCGGCAGGGGAGAGGAGAGACCCAGTACTTC. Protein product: CASSPARQGRGETQYF.

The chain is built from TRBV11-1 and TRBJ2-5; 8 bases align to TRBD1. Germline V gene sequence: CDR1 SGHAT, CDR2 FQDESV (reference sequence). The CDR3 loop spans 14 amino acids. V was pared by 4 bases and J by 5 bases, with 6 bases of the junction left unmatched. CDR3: CASSSDREGETQYF. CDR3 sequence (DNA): TGTGCCAGCAGCTCGGACAGGGAAGGCGAGACCCAGTACTTC.

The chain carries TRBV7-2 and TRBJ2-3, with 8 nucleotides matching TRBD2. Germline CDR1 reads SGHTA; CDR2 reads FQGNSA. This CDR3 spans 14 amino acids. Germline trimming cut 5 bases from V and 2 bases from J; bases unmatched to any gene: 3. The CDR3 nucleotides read TGTGCCAGCAGCCAAGGACTAGCCACAGATACGCAGTATTTT. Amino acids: CASSQGLATDTQYF.

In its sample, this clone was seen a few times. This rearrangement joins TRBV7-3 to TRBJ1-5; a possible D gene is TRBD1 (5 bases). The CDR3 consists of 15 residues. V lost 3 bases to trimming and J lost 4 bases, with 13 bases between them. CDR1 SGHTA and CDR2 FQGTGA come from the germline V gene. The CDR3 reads CASSLDGRGNQPQHF. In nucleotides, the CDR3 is TGTGCCAGCAGCTTGGACGGCCGGGGGAATCAGCCCCAGCATTTT. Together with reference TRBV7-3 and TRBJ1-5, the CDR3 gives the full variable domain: GAGVSQTPSNKVTEKGKYVELRCDPISGHTALYWYRQSLGQGPEFLIYFQGTGAADDSGLPNDRFFAVRPEGSVSTLKIQRTERGDSAVYLCASSLDGRGNQPQHFGDGTRLSIL.

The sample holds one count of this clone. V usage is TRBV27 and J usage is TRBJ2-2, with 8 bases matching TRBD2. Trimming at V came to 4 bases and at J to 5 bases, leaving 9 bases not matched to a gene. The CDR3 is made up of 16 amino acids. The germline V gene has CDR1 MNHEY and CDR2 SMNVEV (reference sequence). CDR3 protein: CASSSPGTRDTGELFF. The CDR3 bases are TGTGCCAGCAGTTCCCCCGGGACTAGAGATACCGGGGAGCTGTTTTTT.

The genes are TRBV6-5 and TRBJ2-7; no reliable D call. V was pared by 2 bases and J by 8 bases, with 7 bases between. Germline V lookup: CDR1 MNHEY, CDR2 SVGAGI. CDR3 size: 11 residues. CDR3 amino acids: CASSYDSKQYF. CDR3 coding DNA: TGTGCCAGCAGTTACGACTCCAAGCAGTACTTC.

The CDR3 here is CASSINLRNTEAFF. In DNA form, the CDR3 reads TGTGCCAGTAGTATAAACTTAAGGAACACTGAAGCTTTCTTT. The rearrangement links TRBV19 to TRBJ1-1, with no clear D. Germline loops: CDR1 LNHDA, CDR2 SQIVND (reference sequence). V was shortened by 2 bases and J by 1 base, with 8 bases between the two germline ends. The CDR3 runs 14 residues.

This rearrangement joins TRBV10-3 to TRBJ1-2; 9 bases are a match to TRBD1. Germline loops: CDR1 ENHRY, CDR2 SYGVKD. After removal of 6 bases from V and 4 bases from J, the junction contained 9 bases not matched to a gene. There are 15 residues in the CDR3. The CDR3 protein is CAIRYSGTGSYGYTF. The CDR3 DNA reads TGTGCCATCAGGTACTCCGGGACAGGGAGCTATGGCTACACCTTC.

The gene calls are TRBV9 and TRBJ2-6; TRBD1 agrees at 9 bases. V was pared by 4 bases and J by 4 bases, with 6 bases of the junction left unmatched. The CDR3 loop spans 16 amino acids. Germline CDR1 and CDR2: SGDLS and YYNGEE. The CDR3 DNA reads TGTGCCAGCAGCTTGGGACAGGGCACCGGGGCCAACGTCCTGACTTTC. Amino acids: CASSLGQGTGANVLTF.

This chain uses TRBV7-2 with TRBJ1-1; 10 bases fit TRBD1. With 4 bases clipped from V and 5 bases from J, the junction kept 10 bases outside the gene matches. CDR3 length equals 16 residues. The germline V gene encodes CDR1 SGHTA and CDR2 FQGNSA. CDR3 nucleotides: TGTGCCAGCAGCTATGCTATGACAGGGGGCAGGACTGAAGCTTTCTTT. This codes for CASSYAMTGGRTEAFF.

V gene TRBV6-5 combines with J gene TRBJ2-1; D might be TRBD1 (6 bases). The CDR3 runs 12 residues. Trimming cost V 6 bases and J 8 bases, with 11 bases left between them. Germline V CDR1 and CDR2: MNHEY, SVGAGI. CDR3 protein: CASRSRGHEQFF. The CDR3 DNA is TGTGCCAGCAGGAGCAGGGGACATGAGCAGTTCTTC.

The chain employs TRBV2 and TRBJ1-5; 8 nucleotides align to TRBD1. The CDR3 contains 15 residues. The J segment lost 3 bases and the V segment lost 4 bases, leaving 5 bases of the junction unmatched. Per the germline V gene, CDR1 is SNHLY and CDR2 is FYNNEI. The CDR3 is CASSGRGQNNQPQHF. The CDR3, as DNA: TGTGCCAGCAGTGGCAGGGGGCAGAACAATCAGCCCCAGCATTTT.

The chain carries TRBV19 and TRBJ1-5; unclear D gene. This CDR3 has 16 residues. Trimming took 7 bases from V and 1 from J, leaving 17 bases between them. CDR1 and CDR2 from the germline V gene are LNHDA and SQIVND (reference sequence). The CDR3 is CASTFRRGNSNQPQHF. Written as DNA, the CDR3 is TGTGCCAGTACCTTTCGGCGGGGTAACAGCAATCAGCCCCAGCATTTT.

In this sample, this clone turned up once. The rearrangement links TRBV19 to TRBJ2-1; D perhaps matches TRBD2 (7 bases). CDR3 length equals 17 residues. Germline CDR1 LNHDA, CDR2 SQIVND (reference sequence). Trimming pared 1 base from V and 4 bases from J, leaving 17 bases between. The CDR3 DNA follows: TGTGCCAGTAGTATAGGGGGAGGGGGAGCTTCTTACAATGAGCAGTTCTTC. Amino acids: CASSIGGGGASYNEQFF. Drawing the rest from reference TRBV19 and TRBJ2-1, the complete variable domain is DGGITQSPKYLFRKEGQNVTLSCEQNLNHDAMYWYRQDPGQGLRLIYYSQIVNDFQKGDIAEGYSVSREKKESFPLTVTSAQKNPTAFYLCASSIGGGGASYNEQFFGPGTRLTVL.

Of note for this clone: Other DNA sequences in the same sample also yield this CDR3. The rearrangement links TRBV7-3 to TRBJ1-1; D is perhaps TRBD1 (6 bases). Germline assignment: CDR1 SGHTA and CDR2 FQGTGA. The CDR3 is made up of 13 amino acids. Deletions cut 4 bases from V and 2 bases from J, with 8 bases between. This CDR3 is CASSSGGNTEAFF. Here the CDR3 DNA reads TGTGCCAGCAGCTCGGGGGGCAACACTGAAGCTTTCTTT.

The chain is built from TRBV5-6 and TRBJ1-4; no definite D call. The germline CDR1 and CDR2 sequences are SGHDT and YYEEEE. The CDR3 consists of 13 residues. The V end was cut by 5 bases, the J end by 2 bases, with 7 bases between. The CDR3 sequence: CASRRVTNEKLFF. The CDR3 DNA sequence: TGTGCCAGCAGGAGGGTGACTAATGAAAAACTGTTTTTT. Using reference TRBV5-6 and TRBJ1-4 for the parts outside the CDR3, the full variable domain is DAGVTQSPTHLIKTRGQQVTLRCSPKSGHDTVSWYQQALGQGPQFIFQYYEEEERQRGNFPDRFSGHQFPNYSSELNVNALLLGDSALYLCASRRVTNEKLFFGSGTQLSVL.

DNA for the CDR3: TGTGCCAGCAGGACAGGGAGCTTCGAGACCCAGTACTTC. Protein sequence: CASRTGSFETQYF. The chain joins TRBV2 to TRBJ2-5, with 7 bases matching TRBD1. This CDR3 comprises 13 residues. V lost 6 bases to trimming and J lost 5 bases; unmatched junction nucleotides: 6. Per the germline V gene, CDR1 is SNHLY and CDR2 is FYNNEI.

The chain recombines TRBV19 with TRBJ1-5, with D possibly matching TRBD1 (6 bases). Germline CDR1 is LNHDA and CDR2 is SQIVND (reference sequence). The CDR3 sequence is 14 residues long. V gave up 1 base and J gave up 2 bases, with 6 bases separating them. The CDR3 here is CASSIGQGNQPQHF. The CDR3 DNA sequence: TGTGCCAGTAGTATAGGACAGGGCAATCAGCCCCAGCATTTT.

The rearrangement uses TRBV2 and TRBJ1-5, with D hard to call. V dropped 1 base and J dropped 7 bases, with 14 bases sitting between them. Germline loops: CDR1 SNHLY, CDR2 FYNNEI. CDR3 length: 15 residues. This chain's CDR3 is CASSEEAVGLQPQHF. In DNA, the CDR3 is TGTGCCAGCAGTGAAGAAGCGGTGGGGTTGCAGCCCCAGCATTTT.

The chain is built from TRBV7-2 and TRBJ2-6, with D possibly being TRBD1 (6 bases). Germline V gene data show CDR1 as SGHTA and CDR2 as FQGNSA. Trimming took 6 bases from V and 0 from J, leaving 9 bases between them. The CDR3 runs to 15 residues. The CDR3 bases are TGTGCCAGCAGTCACAGGGCCTCTGGGGCCAACGTCCTGACTTTC. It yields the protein CASSHRASGANVLTF.

CDR3: CASSPGLPTDTQYF. In nucleotides, the CDR3 is TGTGCCAGCAGCCCGGGACTTCCCACAGATACGCAGTATTTT. The V and J genes are TRBV6-2 or TRBV6-3 and TRBJ2-3, with D possibly being TRBD2 (6 bases). CDR3 length: 14 residues. Germline loops: CDR1 MNHEY, CDR2 SVGEGT. Trimming removed 6 bases at V and 2 bases at J, with 12 bases between.

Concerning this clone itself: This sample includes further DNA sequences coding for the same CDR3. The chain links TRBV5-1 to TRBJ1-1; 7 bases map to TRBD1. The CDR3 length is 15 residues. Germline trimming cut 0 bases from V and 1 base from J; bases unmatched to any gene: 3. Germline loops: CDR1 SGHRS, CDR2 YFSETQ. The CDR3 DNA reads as TGCGCCAGCAGCTTGGCCGGGACAGCGAACACTGAAGCTTTCTTT. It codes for CASSLAGTANTEAFF.

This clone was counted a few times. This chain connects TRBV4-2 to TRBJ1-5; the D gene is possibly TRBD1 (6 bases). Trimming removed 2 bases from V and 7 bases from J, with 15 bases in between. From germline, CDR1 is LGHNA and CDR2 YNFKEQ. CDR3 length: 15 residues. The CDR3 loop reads CASSQHAQGSQPQHF. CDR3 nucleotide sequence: TGTGCCAGCAGCCAACACGCACAGGGCTCCCAGCCCCAGCATTTT.

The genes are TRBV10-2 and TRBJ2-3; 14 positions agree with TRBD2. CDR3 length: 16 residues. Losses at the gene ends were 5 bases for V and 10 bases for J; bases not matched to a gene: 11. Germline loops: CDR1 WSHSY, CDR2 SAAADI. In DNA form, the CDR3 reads TGCGCCAGCAGTTCCGGGACTAGCGGGAGAGGGACCTCGCAGTATTTT. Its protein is CASSSGTSGRGTSQYF.

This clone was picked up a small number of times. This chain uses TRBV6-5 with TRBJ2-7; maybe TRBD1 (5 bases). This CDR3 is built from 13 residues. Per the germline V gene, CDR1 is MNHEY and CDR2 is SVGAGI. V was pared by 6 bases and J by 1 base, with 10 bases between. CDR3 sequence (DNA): TGTGCCAGCAGACCTTCAGGGTCCTACGAGCAGTACTTC. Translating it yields CASRPSGSYEQYF.